This TCR beta chain appears in the sequencing data of a study of OX40 agonist ivuxolimab in advanced cancers. The overall study: Partial responses occurred in three patients (one hepatocellular carcinoma, two cutaneous melanoma).

Assay used: immunoSEQ multiplex PCR; TCRdb lists only in-frame clones, some missing. The table records 80,000 or so clones, 85% of them present only once. This CDR3 has 10 residues. Trimming removed 11 bases from V and 7 bases from J, with 10 bases in between. Germline lookup yields CDR1 MNHNY and CDR2 SVGAGI (reference sequence). This sequence joins TRBV6-6 and TRBJ2-3; D might be TRBD2 (6 bases). The sequence was collected from an adult with an advanced solid tumor such as melanoma, head and neck, liver or kidney cancer. Sequencing used CD4+ or CD8+ T cells sorted from blood, obtained in a trial of the OX40 agonist ivuxolimab. The CDR3, as DNA: TGTGCCGGCGGGGCAAATACGCAGTATTTT. This codes for CAGGANTQYF.